These 2 T cell receptor beta chains were sequenced from one sample in a study of blood T cell repertoires in COVID-19. Using immunoSEQ multiplex PCR, the repertoire was profiled, and TCRdb retains in-frame clones only, with some absent. Found here are about 380,000 clones, about 89% of them singletons; the top ten hold about 1.5%. The sequencing input was PBMCs or T cells enriched from blood (not recorded which). These receptors were obtained from a man under 40 who had recovered from COVID-19.

This chain connects TRBV7-2 to TRBJ1-5; 8 bases are a match to TRBD1. The junction had 12 bases not matched to a gene; V was cut back by 5 bases and J by 9 bases. CDR3 size: 15 residues. The V gene's germline CDR1 is SGHTA and CDR2 FQGNSA. CDR3 in amino acids: CASSVGQGQGRPQHF. The CDR3 coding sequence is TGTGCCAGCAGCGTTGGACAGGGCCAGGGTAGGCCCCAGCATTTT.

This clone was picked up one time. V gene TRBV30 combines with J gene TRBJ1-6, with D maybe TRBD1 (6 bases). V was cut by 3 bases and J by 11 bases, with 14 bases left in between. Germline V gives CDR1 GTSNPN, CDR2 SVGIG (reference sequence). This CDR3 is 13 amino acids long. The CDR3 is CAWSVGASTPLHF. The CDR3 DNA sequence: TGTGCCTGGAGCGTGGGGGCTTCTACACCCCTCCACTTT.